The 31 T cell receptor beta chains in this list originate from one sample, sequenced in a study of human T cells and chemical hapten exposure. TCRdb re-analysed the RACE reads in MiXCR, keeping a single row per CDR3 protein. The sample has roughly 90,000 distinct CDR3 sequences; 9.6% are singletons. Time point specified: pre-sensitization, week 0. Treatment indicated: therapeutic diphenylcyclopropenone sensitization with weekly scalp DPC. The sequences come from whole blood, collected in connection with sensitization to the hapten diphenylcyclopropenone (DPC). These receptor sequences come from a woman in her thirties or forties with alopecia areata. Some clones in this sample may be carry-over from other donors' samples.

This chain links TRBV28 with TRBJ1-1; no definite D call. The ends were cut back, 3 bases at V and 5 bases at J, with 7 bases in the middle. CDR1 is MDHEN and CDR2 is SYDVKM in the germline V gene. The CDR3 has 12 residues. CDR3 protein: CASSFERTEAFF. CDR3 nucleotides: TGTGCCAGCAGTTTCGAGCGAACTGAAGCTTTCTTT.

The genes are TRBV6-1 and TRBJ1-2; D unclear. CDR1 and CDR2 from the germline V gene are MNHNS and SASEGT. The length of the CDR3 is 13 residues. Trimming took off 2 bases at V and 5 bases at J, with 9 bases between the two ends. DNA for the CDR3: TGTGCCAGCAGTGAAACCGATGGATATGGCTACACCTTC. It codes for CASSETDGYGYTF.

The V gene is TRBV5-1, the J gene TRBJ2-5, with 8 positions matching TRBD2. With 4 bases clipped from V and 1 base from J, the junction kept 6 bases outside the gene matches. Germline values: CDR1 SGHRS, CDR2 YFSETQ. The length of the CDR3 is 15 residues. CDR3 region: CASSARGGLQETQYF. The CDR3 coding sequence is TGCGCCAGCAGCGCCCGCGGGGGGCTCCAAGAGACCCAGTACTTC.

This clonotype was seen a handful of times. The chain recombines TRBV6-6 with TRBJ1-4, with 8 bases lining up with TRBD1. This CDR3 region has 16 residues. Germline-derived CDR1 and CDR2 are MNHNY and SVGAGI (reference sequence). V lost 4 bases, J lost 1 base, and 5 bases stayed unmatched. The CDR3 DNA sequence: TGTGCCAGCAGTTCCGGACAGGGAGGAACTAATGAAAAACTGTTTTTT. Translating gives CASSSGQGGTNEKLFF.

Ten or more counts support this clonotype. The CDR3 sequence is CASSLSQGTNYGYTF. CDR3 nucleotide sequence: TGTGCCAGCAGCCTTTCTCAGGGAACTAACTATGGCTACACCTTC. This chain links TRBV7-9 with TRBJ1-2; the D gene is possibly TRBD1 (5 bases). Trimming cost V 5 bases and J 0 bases, with 13 bases left between them. CDR1 and CDR2 (germline): SEHNR, FQNEAQ (reference sequence). The CDR3 spans 15 residues.

The chain employs TRBV10-3 and TRBJ2-3; D perhaps matches TRBD2 (5 bases). V was clipped by 10 bases and J by 0 bases, with 14 bases between them. CDR1 is ENHRY, CDR2 SYGVKD, per germline. The CDR3 totals 14 residues. For the CDR3, the DNA is TGTGCCACCCACTCCGGGGTTAGCACAGATACGCAGTATTTT. Translated, it gives CATHSGVSTDTQYF.

This clonotype has a count of ten or more. The chain has TRBV6-5 and TRBJ2-1; D may be TRBD1 or TRBD2 (5 bases each). V dropped 2 bases and J dropped 8 bases, with 16 bases sitting between them. The germline CDR1 and CDR2 sequences are MNHEY and SVGAGI. CDR3 length: 15 residues. The CDR3 region has the DNA TGTGCCAGCAGTTACACGGGACCTAGTTCGTATGAGCAGTTCTTC. It yields the protein CASSYTGPSSYEQFF.

V usage is TRBV9 and J usage is TRBJ1-1; the D is unclear. Germline loops: CDR1 SGDLS, CDR2 YYNGEE. Trimming pared 0 bases from V and 1 base from J, leaving 7 bases between. The CDR3 is 14 amino acids. The CDR3 coding sequence is TGTGCCAGCAGCGTAGATGGCGGGAACACTGAAGCTTTCTTT. Translating it yields CASSVDGGNTEAFF.

The rearrangement uses TRBV12-5 and TRBJ2-1, with D perhaps TRBD1 or TRBD2 (5 bases each). This CDR3 region has 15 residues. Germline-derived CDR1 and CDR2 are LGHNT and FRNRAP. V was clipped by 6 bases and J by 2 bases, with 14 bases between them. CDR3 nucleotide sequence: TGTGCTAGTGGGTTAATGGGGGTAACCTACAATGAGCAGTTCTTC. Amino acid sequence: CASGLMGVTYNEQFF.

Only a few counts were recorded for this clonotype. The chain combines TRBV20-1 with TRBJ1-2; tentative D call: TRBD1 (5 bases). The CDR3 has 11 amino acids. Trimming stripped 5 bases from V and 8 bases from J, with 12 bases between. Germline V CDR1 and CDR2: DFQATT, SNEGSKA (reference sequence). The CDR3 DNA reads TGCAGTGCTTTCAGGGAGCGAGGCTACACCTTC. Translated: CSAFRERGYTF.

At least ten counts were recorded for this clonotype. The V and J genes are TRBV20-1 and TRBJ2-3, with 9 bases matching TRBD1. CDR3 length: 13 residues. Germline V gene sequence: CDR1 DFQATT, CDR2 SNEGSKA (reference sequence). Trimming at V came to 5 bases and at J to 6 bases, leaving 6 bases not matched to a gene. CDR3 sequence reads: CSAPRQGVDTQYF. CDR3 DNA: TGCAGTGCTCCCCGACAGGGGGTGGATACGCAGTATTTT.

The J gene is TRBJ2-5, the V gene TRBV11-2; no definite D call. CDR1 and CDR2 from the germline V gene are SGHAT and FQNNGV. V dropped 4 bases and J dropped 9 bases, with 9 bases sitting between them. This CDR3 is built from 11 residues. This CDR3 reads CASSSAAAQYF. The CDR3 DNA reads TGTGCCAGCAGCTCCGCCGCAGCCCAGTACTTC.

The chain has TRBV20-1 and TRBJ2-7, with 12 bases matching TRBD2. Trimming removed 6 bases from V and 12 bases from J; junction bases left unmatched: 12. The CDR3 is 13 amino acids. Per germline, CDR1 DFQATT and CDR2 SNEGSKA (reference sequence). This CDR3 reads CSATTSGGPSGYF. Here the CDR3 DNA reads TGCAGTGCCACGACTAGCGGGGGACCCAGTGGGTACTTC.

This clonotype was counted ten times or more. The chain uses TRBV9 and TRBJ1-2; D is ambiguous. V gave up 0 bases and J gave up 2 bases, with 11 bases separating them. Germline V CDR1 and CDR2: SGDLS, YYNGEE. This CDR3 is 15 amino acids long. The CDR3 region is CASSVGVLLNYGYTF. The CDR3 coding sequence is TGTGCCAGCAGCGTAGGTGTACTCCTAAACTATGGCTACACCTTC.

This clonotype was recorded at least ten times. The chain recombines TRBV11-3 with TRBJ1-3; D not resolved. Germline CDR1 SGHNT, CDR2 YENEEA. Trimming removed 2 bases at V and 4 bases at J, with 6 bases between. CDR3 length equals 13 residues. CDR3 sequence reads: CASSLLTGNTIYF. The CDR3 coding sequence is TGTGCCAGCAGCTTATTGACCGGAAACACCATATATTTT.

This clonotype came up many times. The V gene is TRBV10-3, the J gene TRBJ2-3, with D tentatively TRBD1 (5 bases). CDR1 is ENHRY and CDR2 is SYGVKD in the germline V gene. The CDR3 loop spans 16 amino acids. Trimming pared 6 bases from V and 2 bases from J, leaving 18 bases between. The CDR3 nucleotides read TGTGCCATCAGATCAGACAGATCCGGATTCACAGATACGCAGTATTTT. Translating gives CAIRSDRSGFTDTQYF.

CDR3 loop: CASSFNSGGASPYGYTF. CDR3 in DNA: TGCGCCAGCAGCTTTAATTCAGGGGGCGCAAGCCCCTATGGCTACACCTTC. J is TRBJ1-2 and V is TRBV5-1; 8 bases fit TRBD1. The CDR3 loop spans 17 amino acids. J gave up 4 bases and V 2 bases, and 13 bases lay outside the gene matches. Germline loops: CDR1 SGHRS, CDR2 YFSETQ.

The CDR3 loop is CASSREQGVNTEAFF. CDR3 coding DNA: TGTGCCAGCTCACGGGAGCAGGGAGTGAACACTGAAGCTTTCTTT. The genes are TRBV18 and TRBJ1-1; possibly TRBD1 for D (5 bases). The V and J ends lost 4 bases and 0 bases respectively, with 12 bases between them. Per the germline V gene, CDR1 is KGHSH and CDR2 is LQKENI. CDR3 length: 15 amino acids. Drawing the rest from reference TRBV18 and TRBJ1-1, the complete variable domain is NAGVMQNPRHLVRRRGQEARLRCSPMKGHSHVYWYRQLPEEGLKFMVYLQKENIIDESGMPKERFSAEFPKEGPSILRIQQVVRGDSAAYFCASSREQGVNTEAFFGQGTRLTVV.

This clonotype was seen only a few times. The chain recombines TRBV18 with TRBJ1-2, with 10 bases that match TRBD1. Germline values: CDR1 KGHSH, CDR2 LQKENI. The CDR3 is 18 amino acids. Trimming cost V 3 bases and J 1 base; bases outside gene matches: 11. CDR3 in DNA: TGTGCCAGCTCACCCCTGACAGGGGGCGGACCCCTTAACTATGGCTACACCTTC. It specifies CASSPLTGGGPLNYGYTF.

This clonotype was observed a handful of times. This chain joins TRBV18 and TRBJ2-3; TRBD2 agrees at 9 bases. Germline V gives CDR1 KGHSH, CDR2 LQKENI. V was pared by 3 bases and J by 5 bases, with 3 bases of the junction left unmatched. The CDR3 loop spans 14 amino acids. The CDR3 coding sequence is TGTGCCAGCTCACCGGGACTAGCAGGAGATACGCAGTATTTT. Translation: CASSPGLAGDTQYF.

Of note for this clonotype: One base away lies a much larger clone, so this may be a sequencing read error. The missing conserved phenylalanine or tryptophan at the end of this CDR3 makes a read error likely. The genes are TRBV20-1 and TRBJ2-7; 8 bases agree with TRBD1. CDR1 and CDR2 from the germline V gene are DFQATT and SNEGSKA (reference sequence). The CDR3 consists of 12 residues. Losses at the gene ends were 4 bases for V and 10 bases for J; bases not matched to a gene: 9. CDR3 bases: TGCAGTGCTAACCAGGGGGCCGCGGGACAGTACTCC. Protein sequence: CSANQGAAGQYS.

The V call is TRBV12-3 or TRBV12-4, the J call TRBJ1-4, with TRBD1 identical over 7 bases. V lost 6 bases, J lost 4 bases, and 5 bases stayed unmatched. The CDR3 has 14 residues. CDR3 amino acids: CASRSGQSNEKLFF. In DNA, the CDR3 is TGTGCCAGCAGGTCGGGACAGAGTAATGAAAAACTGTTTTTT.

Written as DNA, the CDR3 is TGTGCCAGCAGCCAAGATGGGGCGAGTAGGCAGCCCCAGCATTTT. This encodes CASSQDGASRQPQHF. This chain links TRBV3-1 with TRBJ1-5; TRBD1 might be the D (5 bases). The CDR3 totals 15 residues. V dropped 0 bases and J dropped 7 bases, with 13 bases sitting between them. CDR1 and CDR2 from the germline V gene are LGHDT and YNNKEL (reference sequence).

This clonotype was counted many times. The V and J genes are TRBV7-2 and TRBJ1-6, with 8 bases that match TRBD1. The V gene's germline CDR1 is SGHTA and CDR2 FQGNSA. Germline trimming cut 4 bases from V and 13 bases from J; bases unmatched to any gene: 9. The CDR3 length is 14 residues. The CDR3 loop reads CASSSGTGGRPLHF. CDR3 sequence (DNA): TGTGCCAGCAGCTCTGGGACAGGCGGTCGCCCCCTCCACTTT.

This clonotype was seen ten or more times. The V call is TRBV29-1, the J call TRBJ2-5, with D unresolved. V lost 4 bases, J lost 5 bases, and 11 bases lay in between. The CDR3 has 12 residues. Germline V gene lookup returns CDR1 SQVTM and CDR2 ANQGSEA. The CDR3 loop reads CSVVSRMETQYF. As DNA, the CDR3 is TGCAGCGTTGTATCCAGAATGGAGACCCAGTACTTC.

The chain is built from TRBV4-2 and TRBJ1-1; D is perhaps TRBD1 (5 bases). Germline assignment: CDR1 LGHNA and CDR2 YNFKEQ. This CDR3 has 15 amino acids. The V end was cut by 1 base, the J end by 3 bases, with 12 bases between. The CDR3 spells CASSQVRAGYTEAFF. The CDR3 DNA sequence: TGTGCCAGCAGCCAAGTGAGGGCAGGGTACACTGAAGCTTTCTTT.

The chain is built from TRBV5-1 and TRBJ1-1; 10 bases match TRBD1. Germline V gene data show CDR1 as SGHRS and CDR2 as YFSETQ. V lost 4 bases to trimming and J lost 9 bases; unmatched junction nucleotides: 12. CDR3 length: 15 amino acids. In DNA form, the CDR3 reads TGCGCCAGCAGCGGAAACCGACAGGGGGCGGAAAAAGCTTTCTTT. It yields the protein CASSGNRQGAEKAFF.

This clonotype was picked up many times. This sequence joins TRBV18 and TRBJ2-7; tentatively, D is TRBD1 (6 bases). CDR3 size: 15 residues. The V gene lost 3 bases and the J gene lost 4 bases, with 16 bases spanning the gap. Per germline, CDR1 KGHSH and CDR2 LQKENI. CDR3 residues: CASSPADRMGYEQYF. As DNA, the CDR3 is TGTGCCAGCTCACCGGCCGACAGGATGGGTTACGAGCAGTACTTC.

The chain combines TRBV7-8 with TRBJ1-6, with 7 bases fitting TRBD1. Germline lookup yields CDR1 SGHVS and CDR2 FQNEAQ. CDR3 length equals 13 residues. V was pared by 3 bases and J by 15 bases, with 8 bases of the junction left unmatched. For the CDR3, the DNA is TGTGCCAGCAGCTTCCCCGGGACAGCTCGCCTCCACTTT. Encoded protein: CASSFPGTARLHF.

This clonotype showed up many times. The chain carries TRBV18 and TRBJ1-1; D is ambiguous. Trimming took 5 bases from V and 4 from J, leaving 8 bases between them. CDR1 is KGHSH and CDR2 is LQKENI in the germline V gene. The CDR3 has 12 residues. The CDR3 DNA follows: TGTGCCAGCTCAGGGGTGGGCACTGAAGCTTTCTTT. Its translation: CASSGVGTEAFF. The full variable domain, completed using reference TRBV18 and TRBJ1-1, is NAGVMQNPRHLVRRRGQEARLRCSPMKGHSHVYWYRQLPEEGLKFMVYLQKENIIDESGMPKERFSAEFPKEGPSILRIQQVVRGDSAAYFCASSGVGTEAFFGQGTRLTVV.

The chain is built from TRBV25-1 and TRBJ1-6, with D unresolved. Germline lookup yields CDR1 MGHDK and CDR2 SYGVNS. Trimming cost V 3 bases and J 0 bases, with 9 bases left between them. The CDR3 consists of 16 residues. CDR3 residues: CASSDHGISYNSPLHF. For the CDR3, the DNA is TGTGCCAGCAGTGACCACGGTATCTCCTATAATTCACCCCTCCACTTT.